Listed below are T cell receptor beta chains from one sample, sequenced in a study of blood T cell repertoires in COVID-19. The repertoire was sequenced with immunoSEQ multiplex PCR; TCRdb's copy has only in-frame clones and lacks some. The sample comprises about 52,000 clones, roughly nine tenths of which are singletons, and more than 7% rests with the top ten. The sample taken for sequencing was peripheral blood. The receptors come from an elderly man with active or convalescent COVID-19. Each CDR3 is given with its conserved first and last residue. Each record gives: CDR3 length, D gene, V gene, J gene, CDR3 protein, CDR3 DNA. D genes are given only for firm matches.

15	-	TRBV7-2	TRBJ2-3	CASSLRGGAGDTQYF	TGTGCCAGCAGCCTCCGTGGGGGGGCGGGAGATACGCAGTATTTT
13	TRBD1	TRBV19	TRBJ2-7	CASTGTGWYEQYF	TGTGCCAGTACCGGGACAGGGTGGTACGAGCAGTACTTC
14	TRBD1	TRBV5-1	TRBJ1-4	CASSSGQGNEKLFF	TGCGCCAGCAGCTCCGGACAGGGGAATGAAAAACTGTTTTTT
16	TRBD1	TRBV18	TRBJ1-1	CASSIGQGGLNTEAFF	TGTGCCAGCTCAATCGGACAGGGAGGGTTGAACACTGAAGCTTTCTTT
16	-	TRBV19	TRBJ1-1	CASSIGPGGSSTEAFF	TGTGCCAGTAGTATAGGTCCGGGAGGGAGTAGCACTGAAGCTTTCTTT
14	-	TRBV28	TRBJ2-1	CASSIGSSYNEQFF	TGTGCCTCTTCGATCGGGAGCTCCTACAATGAGCAGTTCTTC
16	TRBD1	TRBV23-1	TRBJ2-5	CASKKVGDRDRETQYF	TGCGCCAGCAAAAAGGTGGGGGACAGGGACAGGGAGACCCAGTACTTC
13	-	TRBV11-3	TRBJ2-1	CASSLGGLNEQFF	TGTGCCAGCAGCTTAGGTGGCCTGAATGAGCAGTTCTTC
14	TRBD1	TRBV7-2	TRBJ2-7	CASSSGTGGYEQYF	TGTGCCAGCAGCTCCGGGACAGGGGGCTACGAGCAGTACTTC
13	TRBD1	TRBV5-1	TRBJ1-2	CASSMGQGSGYTF	TGCGCCAGCAGCATGGGACAGGGGAGCGGCTACACCTTC